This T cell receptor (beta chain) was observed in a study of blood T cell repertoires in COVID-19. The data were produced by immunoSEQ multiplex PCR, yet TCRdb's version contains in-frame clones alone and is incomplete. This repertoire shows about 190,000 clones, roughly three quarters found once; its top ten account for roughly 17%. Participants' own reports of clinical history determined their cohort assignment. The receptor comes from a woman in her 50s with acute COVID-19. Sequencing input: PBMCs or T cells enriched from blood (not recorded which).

This chain's CDR3 is CASSKTGVGNQPQHF. The DNA for the CDR3 is TGTGCCAGCAGTAAGACAGGGGTAGGCAATCAGCCCCAGCATTTT. The chain links TRBV6-5 to TRBJ1-5; 8 nucleotides line up with TRBD1. Germline V CDR1 and CDR2: MNHEY, SVGAGI. The CDR3 runs 15 residues. J lost 2 bases, V lost 5 bases, and 5 bases had no gene match.